These T cell receptor beta chains were read from a single sample in a study of blood T cell repertoires in COVID-19. TCRdb keeps only in-frame clones here, not all; method: immunoSEQ multiplex PCR. The sample shows more than 250,000 clones, 83% of them seen only once. Specimen: peripheral blood. The source of these receptors is a man between 60 and 75 years old who had recovered from COVID-19. Both conserved end residues are part of each CDR3. D genes are given only for firm matches. Part of the rows lack a size; the others show once, few, many or a class for expanded clones.

NA,TRBJ2-7,NA,TRBV11-2,15,CASSTSMRQTYEQYF,TGTGCCAGCAGCACATCAATGCGACAAACCTACGAGCAGTACTTC
NA,TRBJ1-5,NA,TRBV6-6,12,CASTLGDSPQHF,TGTGCCAGCACCCTAGGGGACTCCCCCCAGCATTTT
NA,TRBJ1-1,TRBD1,TRBV5-1,15,CASSLAQTGAGWAFF,TGCGCCAGCAGCTTGGCCCAGACAGGGGCAGGTTGGGCTTTCTTT
NA,TRBJ2-7,NA,TRBV18,13,CASSGTPGDEQYF,TGTGCCAGCTCAGGGACACCCGGGGACGAGCAGTACTTC
once,TRBJ1-5,NA,TRBV5-1,14,CASSSDGGNQPQHF,TGCGCCAGCAGTTCCGACGGGGGCAATCAGCCCCAGCATTTT
few,TRBJ2-3,TRBD1,TRBV2,15,CASMMAGGSTDTQYF,TGTGCCAGCATGATGGCAGGGGGTAGCACAGATACGCAGTATTTT
NA,TRBJ2-4,NA,TRBV5-1,15,CASSLAGAGLDIQYF,TGCGCCAGCAGCTTGGCTGGGGCAGGGCTGGACATTCAGTACTTC
NA,TRBJ2-1,TRBD2,TRBV5-4,16,CASSPPGLAGYNEQFF,TGTGCCAGCAGCCCACCGGGACTAGCGGGATACAATGAGCAGTTCTTC
NA,TRBJ1-2,NA,TRBV18,14,CASSPKDNGYGYTF,TGTGCCAGCTCACCAAAGGACAATGGGTATGGCTACACCTTC
few,TRBJ2-3,NA,TRBV7-6,14,CASSYRSGTDTQYF,TGTGCCAGCAGCTACCGGAGCGGCACAGATACGCAGTATTTT
NA,TRBJ1-1,TRBD1,TRBV5-4,17,CASSRGRTGVLNTEAFF,TGTGCCAGCAGCAGGGGAAGGACAGGGGTTTTGAACACTGAAGCTTTCTTT
NA,TRBJ2-1,NA,TRBV10-3,13,CAITTTVNNEQFF,TGTGCCATCACCACCACAGTAAACAATGAGCAGTTCTTC
few,TRBJ1-6,NA,TRBV12-3/TRBV12-4,13,CASSLGGDSPLHF,TGTGCCAGCAGTTTAGGGGGGGATTCACCCCTCCACTTT
NA,TRBJ2-1,TRBD2,TRBV11-3,16,CASSLGGLAGDNEQFF,TGTGCCAGCAGCTTGGGAGGACTAGCAGGAGACAATGAGCAGTTCTTC
NA,TRBJ2-3,TRBD2,TRBV5-1,15,CASSLGLAGTDTQYF,TGCGCCAGCAGCTTGGGACTAGCGGGCACAGATACGCAGTATTTT
few,TRBJ1-2,NA,TRBV2,13,CASIAGLDYGYTF,TGTGCCAGCATCGCGGGGTTGGACTATGGCTACACCTTC
few,TRBJ1-1,TRBD1,TRBV28,16,CASSGPGTGVGTEAFF,TGTGCCAGCAGTGGCCCCGGGACAGGGGTGGGCACTGAAGCTTTCTTT
once,TRBJ1-2,NA,TRBV21-1,14,CASSIQGRGYGYTF,TGTGCCAGCAGCATCCAGGGGCGCGGGTATGGCTACACCTTC
many,TRBJ2-7,TRBD2,TRBV6-2/TRBV6-3,15,CASSYETSGSYEQYF,TGTGCCAGCAGTTACGAGACTAGCGGGTCCTACGAGCAGTACTTC
NA,TRBJ2-7,NA,TRBV3-1/TRBV3-2,11,CASSQGPEQYF,TGTGCCAGCAGCCAGGGGCCCGAGCAGTACTTC
NA,TRBJ2-4,TRBD2,TRBV2,18,CASTVGTSGRVAKNIQYF,TGTGCCAGCACCGTCGGGACTAGCGGGAGGGTAGCCAAAAACATTCAGTACTTC
NA,TRBJ1-4,TRBD1,TRBV25-1,13,CASSVPGGEKLFF,TGTGCCAGCAGTGTTCCAGGGGGAGAAAAACTGTTTTTT
NA,TRBJ2-7,TRBD2,TRBV4-2,14,CASTSSGANYEQYF,TGTGCCAGCACCTCTAGCGGAGCCAACTACGAGCAGTACTTC
NA,TRBJ2-1,NA,TRBV9,16,CASSPSRGRVYNEQFF,TGTGCCAGCAGCCCGAGTAGGGGCAGGGTCTACAATGAGCAGTTCTTC
few,TRBJ1-1,NA,TRBV6-5,12,CASTRGNTEAFF,TGTGCCAGCACCAGGGGGAACACTGAAGCTTTCTTT
few,TRBJ1-2,TRBD1,TRBV10-3,17,CAVAPSGTGGANYGYTF,TGTGCCGTAGCCCCCTCCGGGACAGGGGGGGCTAACTATGGCTACACCTTC
NA,TRBJ2-4,NA,TRBV14,16,CASSQSPQALENIQYF,TGTGCCAGCAGCCAGAGTCCACAGGCGCTCGAAAACATTCAGTACTTC
NA,TRBJ1-5,NA,TRBV30,13,CAWSVASDQPQHF,TGTGCCTGGAGTGTAGCCAGCGATCAGCCCCAGCATTTT
NA,TRBJ1-2,NA,TRBV27,12,CATEEGYYGYTF,TGTGCCACGGAAGAGGGTTACTATGGCTACACCTTC
once,TRBJ2-7,NA,TRBV21-1,15,CASSFSRGTGSEQYF,TGTGCCAGCAGCTTCTCAAGGGGAACAGGGTCCGAGCAGTACTTC
NA,TRBJ1-4,TRBD1,TRBV2,13,CASTSGGFEKLFF,TGTGCCAGCACTTCAGGGGGTTTTGAAAAACTGTTTTTT
NA,TRBJ2-7,TRBD2,TRBV7-9,16,CASSTRTSGASYEQYF,TGTGCCAGCAGCACACGGACTAGCGGGGCCTCCTACGAGCAGTACTTC
NA,TRBJ2-1,NA,TRBV14,16,CASSQEGETSSDEQFF,TGTGCCAGCAGCCAAGAAGGGGAAACTAGCTCGGATGAGCAGTTCTTC
NA,TRBJ2-1,TRBD2,TRBV3-1/TRBV3-2,15,CASSFGTSGSNEQFF,TGTGCCAGCAGCTTCGGGACTAGCGGGAGCAATGAGCAGTTCTTC
NA,TRBJ2-3,TRBD1,TRBV28,15,CASSSRTGGIDTQYF,TGTGCCAGCAGTTCCCGGACAGGGGGCATAGATACGCAGTATTTT
NA,TRBJ2-2,TRBD2,TRBV2,14,CASSRTRGTGELFF,TGTGCCAGCAGCCGGACTAGAGGGACCGGGGAGCTGTTTTTT
NA,TRBJ1-4,NA,TRBV24-1,15,CATSDPSGGSEKLFF,TGTGCCACCAGTGACCCTAGCGGGGGTAGTGAAAAACTGTTTTTT
NA,TRBJ1-5,NA,TRBV19,15,CASRRGGADRQPQHF,TGTGCCAGTAGGCGGGGGGGCGCAGATCGTCAGCCCCAGCATTTT
NA,TRBJ2-3,NA,TRBV27,15,CASADSKGDTDTQYF,TGTGCCAGCGCGGACTCCAAAGGTGACACAGATACGCAGTATTTT
NA,TRBJ2-2,TRBD1,TRBV10-3,14,CAISDRGQTGELFF,TGTGCCATCAGCGACAGGGGGCAGACCGGGGAGCTGTTTTTT
NA,TRBJ1-5,NA,TRBV30,13,CAWNYQDNQPQHF,TGTGCCTGGAACTACCAAGACAATCAGCCCCAGCATTTT
NA,TRBJ2-2,NA,TRBV11-2,13,CASRTGNTGELFF,TGTGCCAGTCGCACAGGGAACACCGGGGAGCTGTTTTTT
once,TRBJ2-7,NA,TRBV6-6,13,CASREQGAYEQYF,TGTGCCAGCAGGGAACAGGGCGCCTACGAGCAGTACTTC
NA,TRBJ2-7,NA,TRBV5-4,13,CASSLGRVNEQYF,TGTGCCAGCAGCTTGGGCAGGGTTAACGAGCAGTACTTC
NA,TRBJ2-7,TRBD1,TRBV15,17,CATSGRTRDRKPYEQYF,TGTGCCACCAGCGGACGTACTCGGGACAGAAAACCCTACGAGCAGTACTTC
NA,TRBJ1-6,TRBD1,TRBV28,16,CASSRKDRRLNSPLHF,TGTGCCAGCAGTCGGAAGGACAGGCGACTCAATTCACCCCTCCACTTT
NA,TRBJ1-2,NA,TRBV14,12,CASSQANYGYTF,TGTGCCAGCAGCCAAGCGAACTATGGCTACACCTTC
NA,TRBJ2-1,NA,TRBV5-6,13,CASSRDIGSEQFF,TGTGCCAGCAGCCGGGATATTGGCTCTGAGCAGTTCTTC
NA,TRBJ2-7,NA,TRBV19,15,CASRRALASTYEQYF,TGTGCCAGTAGGAGGGCTCTAGCGTCCACCTACGAGCAGTACTTC
NA,TRBJ2-5,NA,TRBV18,13,CASSSQGKETQYF,TGTGCCAGCTCATCCCAGGGAAAAGAGACCCAGTACTTC
NA,TRBJ1-5,TRBD1,TRBV12-3/TRBV12-4,13,CASRGTGNQPQHF,TGTGCCAGCAGGGGGACAGGCAATCAGCCCCAGCATTTT
NA,TRBJ2-5,NA,TRBV18,11,CASSSQETQYF,TGTGCCAGCTCATCACAAGAGACCCAGTACTTC
NA,TRBJ1-2,NA,TRBV28,13,CASSGGRGYGYTF,TGTGCCAGCAGTGGCGGACGGGGCTATGGCTACACCTTC
NA,TRBJ2-5,TRBD1,TRBV5-1,15,CASSPGTGTQETQYF,TGCGCCAGCAGCCCCGGGACAGGAACACAAGAGACCCAGTACTTC
NA,TRBJ2-1,NA,TRBV27,15,CASSADRSSYNEQFF,TGTGCCAGCAGTGCAGACAGGAGCTCCTACAATGAGCAGTTCTTC
NA,TRBJ2-1,TRBD2,TRBV10-3,18,CAISDSGATSGGRDEQFF,TGTGCCATCAGTGATTCCGGCGCCACTAGCGGGGGGAGGGATGAGCAGTTCTTC
NA,TRBJ2-3,TRBD2,TRBV7-2,14,CASSSSGRMDTQYF,TGTGCCAGCAGCTCTAGCGGGAGAATGGATACGCAGTATTTT
NA,TRBJ2-7,NA,TRBV6-5,13,CASSIPGGQVQYF,TGTGCCAGCAGTATTCCTGGGGGACAAGTGCAGTACTTC
NA,TRBJ2-3,TRBD2,TRBV3-1/TRBV3-2,15,CASSQDVVAGDTQYF,TGTGCCAGCAGCCAAGATGTGGTAGCGGGAGATACGCAGTATTTT